This T cell receptor (beta chain) is from a study of T cells in Graves' hyperthyroidism and ophthalmopathy. There are a few counts of this clonotype. V shed 5 bases, J shed 6 bases, and the junction held 4 bases outside the gene matches. In germline, CDR1 is MNHEY, CDR2 SMNVEV (reference sequence). CDR3 size: 14 residues. RNA transcripts served as the template for amplifying TCR beta CDR3 regions. RT-PCR in the first round (using the HTBI primer set) targeted the TCR CDR3. TCRdb ran MiXCR on the multiplex PCR reads and lists one entry per CDR3 protein. The sample carries about 700,000 distinct CDR3 sequences, 14% recorded once.

The receptor's source is a woman between 18 and 29 years old with Graves' hyperthyroidism. Sequenced sample: blood. The rearrangement links TRBV27 to TRBJ2-1; TRBD1 aligns across 10 bases. The CDR3 DNA reads as TGTGCCAGCAGTGTCTGGACAGGGGGCAATGAGCAGTTCTTC. Translated: CASSVWTGGNEQFF.